Below, 10 T cell receptor beta chains from the same sample are listed, as sequenced in a study of control samples from healthy donors and cancer patients. Assay: immunoSEQ multiplex PCR; the TCRdb copy retains only in-frame clones and omits some. The sample has about 100,000 clones, 70% to 85% seen once. The sample consisted of blood. All receptors derive from a man between 18 and 29 years old in good health.

The chain recombines TRBV4-1 with TRBJ2-3, with D uncertain. The CDR3 length is 13 residues. CDR1 and CDR2 (germline): MGHRA, YSYEKL. Trimming cost V 0 bases and J 3 bases, with 4 bases left between them. The CDR3 here is CASSQDPTDTQYF. The CDR3 DNA reads TGCGCCAGCAGCCAAGATCCGACAGATACGCAGTATTTT.

The chain is built from TRBV5-4 and TRBJ2-1; perhaps TRBD1 as D (6 bases). V was cut by 2 bases and J by 5 bases, with 17 bases left in between. Germline CDR1 reads SGHNT; CDR2 reads YYREEE (reference sequence). The CDR3 contains 16 residues. As DNA, the CDR3 is TGTGCCAGCAGCTTATTCTGGACAGAACTTGACAATGAGCAGTTCTTC. This encodes CASSLFWTELDNEQFF.

The DNA for the CDR3 is TGTGCCAGCAGCTTTACCCCCCAGGATACGCAGTATTTT. Residues: CASSFTPQDTQYF. V gene TRBV5-4 combines with J gene TRBJ2-3; no definite D call. Trimming cost V 2 bases and J 6 bases, with 10 bases left between them. This CDR3 is 13 amino acids long. Looked up from germline, CDR1 is SGHNT and CDR2 is YYREEE (reference sequence).

The rearrangement links TRBV5-6 to TRBJ2-7; D is unclear. Between the trimmed V and J ends, which lost 3 bases and 2 bases, there was a span of 21 bases. The CDR3 sequence is 17 residues long. Germline CDR1 is SGHDT and CDR2 is YYEEEE. The chain's CDR3 is CASSSTTFQRPPYEQYV. The CDR3 bases are TGTGCCAGCAGCTCTACGACATTCCAAAGACCCCCCTACGAGCAGTACGTC.

The V and J genes are TRBV7-2 and TRBJ1-2, with D perhaps matching TRBD1 (6 bases). V was clipped by 5 bases and J by 2 bases, with 18 bases between them. This CDR3 spans 16 amino acids. Germline V gene data show CDR1 as SGHTA and CDR2 as FQGNSA. DNA for the CDR3: TGTGCCAGCAGCCCCCTAGGTTGGACAGAGAACTATGGCTACACCTTC. Translating gives CASSPLGWTENYGYTF.

The rearrangement joins TRBV29-1 to TRBJ1-1, with D tentatively TRBD1 (6 bases). Trimming took 0 bases from V and 1 from J, leaving 18 bases between them. Germline CDR1 reads SQVTM; CDR2 reads ANQGSEA. This CDR3 is built from 17 residues. The CDR3 here is CSVEDPRRGRGNTEAFF. CDR3 coding DNA: TGCAGCGTTGAAGATCCCCGGCGCGGCAGGGGGAACACTGAAGCTTTCTTT.

The gene calls are TRBV6-1 and TRBJ2-7, with a weak D call TRBD2 (6 bases). In germline, CDR1 is MNHNS, CDR2 SASEGT. V was cut by 1 base and J by 3 bases, with 19 bases left in between. The CDR3 is made up of 17 amino acids. CDR3 nucleotides: TGTGCCAGCAGTGAAGAACGGGACTTAGATGGGGTCTACGAGCAGTACGTC. It translates to CASSEERDLDGVYEQYV.

CDR3 bases: TGTGCCAGCAGTTACTCCGAGTATATGAACACTGAAGCTTTCTTT. Translated, it gives CASSYSEYMNTEAFF. The chain links TRBV6-6 to TRBJ1-1, with D hard to call. CDR3 length equals 15 residues. V was pared by 0 bases and J by 0 bases, with 8 bases between. CDR1 and CDR2 from the germline V gene are MNHNY and SVGAGI (reference sequence).

There are many counts of this clone. The rearrangement links TRBV25-1 to TRBJ2-1, with 12 nucleotides matching TRBD1. This CDR3 contains 16 residues. After removal of 3 bases from V and 7 bases from J, the junction contained 7 bases not matched to a gene. Germline CDR1 is MGHDK and CDR2 is SYGVNS. The CDR3 region has the DNA TGTGCCAGCAGTGATCGAGGGACAGGGGGCATGAATGAGCAGTTCTTC. It codes for CASSDRGTGGMNEQFF.

This chain uses TRBV6-1 with TRBJ2-5, with 10 bases identical to TRBD2. The CDR3 sequence is 18 residues long. In germline, CDR1 is MNHNS, CDR2 SASEGT. After removal of 3 bases from V and 2 bases from J, the junction contained 12 bases not matched to a gene. CDR3 bases: TGTGCCAGCAGTGAGTCCGCTAGCGGGGGCGAAGGTCAAGAGACCCAGTACTTC. It specifies CASSESASGGEGQETQYF.